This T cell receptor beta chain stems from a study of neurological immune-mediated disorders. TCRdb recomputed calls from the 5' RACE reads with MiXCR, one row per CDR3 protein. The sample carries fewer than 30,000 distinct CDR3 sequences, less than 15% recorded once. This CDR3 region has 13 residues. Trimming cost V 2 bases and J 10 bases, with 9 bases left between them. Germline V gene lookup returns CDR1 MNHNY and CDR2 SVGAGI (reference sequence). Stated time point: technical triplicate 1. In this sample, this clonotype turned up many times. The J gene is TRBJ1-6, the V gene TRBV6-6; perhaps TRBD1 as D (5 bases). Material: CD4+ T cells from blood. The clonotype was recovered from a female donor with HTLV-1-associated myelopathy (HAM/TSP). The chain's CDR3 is CASSYEGSSPLHF. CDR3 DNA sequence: TGTGCCAGCAGTTACGAGGGGTCATCACCCCTCCACTTT.